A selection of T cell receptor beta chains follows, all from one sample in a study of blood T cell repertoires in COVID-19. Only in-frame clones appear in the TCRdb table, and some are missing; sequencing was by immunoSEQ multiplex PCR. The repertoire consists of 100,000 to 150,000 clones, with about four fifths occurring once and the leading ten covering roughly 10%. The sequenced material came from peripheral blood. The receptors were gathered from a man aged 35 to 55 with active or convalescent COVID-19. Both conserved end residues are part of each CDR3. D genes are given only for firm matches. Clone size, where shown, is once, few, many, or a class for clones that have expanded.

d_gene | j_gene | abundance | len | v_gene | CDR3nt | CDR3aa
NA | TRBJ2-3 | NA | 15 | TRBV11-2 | TGTGCCAGCATATTCGAGGGGGGGCCACCAGATACGCAGTATTTT | CASIFEGGPPDTQYF
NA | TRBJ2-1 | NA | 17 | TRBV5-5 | TGTGCCAGCAGCTCGGCGGGGGCCGAACTGGGATCTGGCGAGCAGTTCTTC | CASSSAGAELGSGEQFF
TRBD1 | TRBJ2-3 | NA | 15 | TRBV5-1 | TGCGCCAGCTATAAAATGGGACAGGGGCGGGATACGCAGTATTTT | CASYKMGQGRDTQYF
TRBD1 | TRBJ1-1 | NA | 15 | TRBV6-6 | TGTGCCAGCAGGTTACAGGGCAGGGGGGACACTGAAGCTTTCTTT | CASRLQGRGDTEAFF
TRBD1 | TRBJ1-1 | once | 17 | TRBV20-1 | TGCAGTGCTAGTGGAATCGCATCCGGGACAGAGTGGATTGGAGCTTTCTTT | CSASGIASGTEWIGAFF
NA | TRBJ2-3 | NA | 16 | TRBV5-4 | TGTGCCAGCCATCCCTCCCTCGTTCGGGGCACAGATACGCAGTATTTT | CASHPSLVRGTDTQYF
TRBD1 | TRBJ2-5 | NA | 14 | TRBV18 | TGTGCCAGCTCCCCGGGACAGGTGGGAGAGACCCAGTACTTC | CASSPGQVGETQYF
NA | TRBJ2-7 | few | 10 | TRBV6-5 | TGTGCCAGCCACGGCTACGAGCAGTACTTC | CASHGYEQYF
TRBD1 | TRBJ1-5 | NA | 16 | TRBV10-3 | TGTGCCATCAAGCCAGGGGGCTCCGGGAGCAATCAGCCCCAGCATTTT | CAIKPGGSGSNQPQHF
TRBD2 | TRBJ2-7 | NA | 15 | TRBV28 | TGTGCCAGCAGTCCTCTGGGGGGGGACTCCTACGAGCAGTACTTC | CASSPLGGDSYEQYF
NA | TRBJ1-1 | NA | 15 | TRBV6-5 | TGTGCCAGCAGTTACTCGTGGCAGGGAAGCACTGAAGCTTTCTTT | CASSYSWQGSTEAFF
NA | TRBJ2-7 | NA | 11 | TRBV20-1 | TGCAGTGCTGACTCCTCCTACGAGCAGTACTTC | CSADSSYEQYF
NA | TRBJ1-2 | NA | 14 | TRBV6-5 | TGTGCCAGCAGCCAGCAGGGTTCTAACTATGGCTACACCTTC | CASSQQGSNYGYTF
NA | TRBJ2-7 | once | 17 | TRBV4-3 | TGCGCCAGCAGCCAAGTCCCCGCCACTCTTGGGGGGTACGAGCAGTACTTC | CASSQVPATLGGYEQYF
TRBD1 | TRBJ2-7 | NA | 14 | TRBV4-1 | TGCGCCAGCAGTCTTGGACAGGAGATCTACGAGCAGTACTTC | CASSLGQEIYEQYF
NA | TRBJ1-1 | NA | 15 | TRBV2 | TGTGCCAGCAGTGAACAGGGTGGTAAGAACACTGAAGCTTTCTTT | CASSEQGGKNTEAFF
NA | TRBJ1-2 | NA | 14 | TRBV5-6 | TGTGCCAGCAGCGGGGGGACCGCTAACTATGGCTACACCTTC | CASSGGTANYGYTF
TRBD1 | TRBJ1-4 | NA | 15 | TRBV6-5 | TGTGCCAGCAGTACCTACAGGGGACCTAATGAAAAACTGTTTTTT | CASSTYRGPNEKLFF
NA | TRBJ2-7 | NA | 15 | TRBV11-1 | TGTGCCAGCAGCTTGGGCCGGGACACCTCCTACGAGCAGTACTTC | CASSLGRDTSYEQYF
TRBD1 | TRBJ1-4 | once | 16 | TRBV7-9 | TGTGCCAGCAGCCATCGGACAGGAGAACCTAATGAAAAACTGTTTTTT | CASSHRTGEPNEKLFF
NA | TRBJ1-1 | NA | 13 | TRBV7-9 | TGTGCCAGCAGCCCTTTAGGGGACACTGAAGCTTTCTTT | CASSPLGDTEAFF
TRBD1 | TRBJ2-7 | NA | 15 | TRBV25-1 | TGTGCCAGCAGCCTTTCCGGGACAGCCTCCTACGAGCAGTACTTC | CASSLSGTASYEQYF
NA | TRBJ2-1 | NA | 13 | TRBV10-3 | TGTGCCACCGGAGGAGTTAGATACAATGAGCAGTTCTTC | CATGGVRYNEQFF
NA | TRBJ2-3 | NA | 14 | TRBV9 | TGTGCCAGCAGCGTAGTCGGTAGCACAGATACGCAGTATTTT | CASSVVGSTDTQYF
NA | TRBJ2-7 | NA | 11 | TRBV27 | TGTGCCAGCAGCCAGAAATACGAGCAGTACTTC | CASSQKYEQYF
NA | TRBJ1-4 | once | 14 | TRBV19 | TGTGCCAGTAGGCCCTCGGCAACTAATGAAAAACTGTTTTTT | CASRPSATNEKLFF
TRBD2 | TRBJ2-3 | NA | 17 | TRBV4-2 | TGTGCCAGCAGCCAAGGACTAGCGGGGGGGAGCACAGATACGCAGTATTTT | CASSQGLAGGSTDTQYF
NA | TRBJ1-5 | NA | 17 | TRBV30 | TGTGCCTGGACCCCGGGAACACGAGGAGGGATTAATCAGCCCCAGCATTTT | CAWTPGTRGGINQPQHF
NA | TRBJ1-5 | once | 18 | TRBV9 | TGTGCCAGCAGCGTAGAGGAGGTTATGACGTTTGGGAATCAGCCCCAGCATTTT | CASSVEEVMTFGNQPQHF
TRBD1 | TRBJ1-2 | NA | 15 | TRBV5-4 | TGTGCCAGCAGCTTGGATGGGACAGGATCGGGGGGCTACACCTTC | CASSLDGTGSGGYTF
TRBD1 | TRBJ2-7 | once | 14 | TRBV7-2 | TGTGCCAGCAGTTTTACAGGGGGAACCTACGAGCAGTACTTC | CASSFTGGTYEQYF
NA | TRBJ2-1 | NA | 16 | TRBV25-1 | TGTGCCAGCAGCGATACCAAGCGAGGATTCTTGGATGAGCAGTTCTTC | CASSDTKRGFLDEQFF
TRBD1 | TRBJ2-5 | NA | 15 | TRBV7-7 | TGTGCCAGCAGCCTAACAGGGGCCCCCCAAGAGACCCAGTACTTC | CASSLTGAPQETQYF
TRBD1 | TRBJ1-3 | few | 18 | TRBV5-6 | TGTGCCAGCAGCTCCGGGACAGGGGCGCTGAACTCTGGAAACACCATATATTTT | CASSSGTGALNSGNTIYF
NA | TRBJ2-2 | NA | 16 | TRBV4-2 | TGTGCCAGCAGCCGACAAGGGACATTGAACACCGGGGAGCTGTTTTTT | CASSRQGTLNTGELFF
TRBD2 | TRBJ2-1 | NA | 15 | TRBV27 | TGTGCCAGCAGTTTTAGCGGGGGGAACTACAATGAGCAGTTCTTC | CASSFSGGNYNEQFF
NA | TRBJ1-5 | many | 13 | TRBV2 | TGTGCCAGCAGACAGGGTTGGGGTCAGCCCCAGCATTTT | CASRQGWGQPQHF
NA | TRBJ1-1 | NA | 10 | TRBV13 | TGTGCCAGCAGGGGTGAGGGAGCTTTCTTT | CASRGEGAFF
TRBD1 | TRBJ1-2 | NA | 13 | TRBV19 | TGTGCCAGCTTCCGGGACAGGGCCAATGGCTACACCTTC | CASFRDRANGYTF
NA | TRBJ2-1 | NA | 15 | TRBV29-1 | TGCAGCGTATTAGGGGTCCCCCCTTCCTACAATGAGCAGTTCTTC | CSVLGVPPSYNEQFF
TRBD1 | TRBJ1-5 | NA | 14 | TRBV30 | TGTGCCTGGAGTGGTGGACAGGGGAATCAGCCCCAGCATTTT | CAWSGGQGNQPQHF
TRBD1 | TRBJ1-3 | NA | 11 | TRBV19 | TGTGCCACCGGACAGGGTGACACCATATATTTT | CATGQGDTIYF
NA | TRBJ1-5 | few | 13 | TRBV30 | TGTGCCTGGAGTGGGGGGGGCACTCAGCCCCAGCATTTT | CAWSGGGTQPQHF
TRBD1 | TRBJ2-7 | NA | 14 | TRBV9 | TGTGCCAGCAGCGTAGGTGGACAGGCTTACGAGCAGTACTTC | CASSVGGQAYEQYF